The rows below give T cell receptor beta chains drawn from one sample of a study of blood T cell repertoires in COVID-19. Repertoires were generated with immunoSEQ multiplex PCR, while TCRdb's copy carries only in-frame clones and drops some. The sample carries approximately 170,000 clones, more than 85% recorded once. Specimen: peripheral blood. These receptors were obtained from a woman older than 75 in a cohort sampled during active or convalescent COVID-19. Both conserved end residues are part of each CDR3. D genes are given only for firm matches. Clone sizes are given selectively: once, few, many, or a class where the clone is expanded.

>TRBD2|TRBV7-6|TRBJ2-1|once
TGTGCCAGCAGCTTAGGTCGGCCTAGCGGGGGAAATGAGCAGTTCTTC
CASSLGRPSGGNEQFF
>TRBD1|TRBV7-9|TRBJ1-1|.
TGTGCCAGCAGCTTAGAGCCCAGGGGGCGCAGATCTGAAGCTTTCTTT
CASSLEPRGRRSEAFF
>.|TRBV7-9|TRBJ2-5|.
TGTGCCAGCAGCCAAAGCGGAGTGAGCCAAGAGACCCAGTACTTC
CASSQSGVSQETQYF
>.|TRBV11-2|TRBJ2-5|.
TGTGCCAGCAGCTTAGGCCAGGGCGGAGAGACCCAGTACTTC
CASSLGQGGETQYF
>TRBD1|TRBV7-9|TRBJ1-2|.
TGTGCCAGCAGCTTAGGGGGACAGGCCTCTAACTATGGCTACACCTTC
CASSLGGQASNYGYTF
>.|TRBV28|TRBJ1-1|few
TGTGCCAGCAGTTACCAGGGCTTGGCGAACACTGAAGCTTTCTTT
CASSYQGLANTEAFF
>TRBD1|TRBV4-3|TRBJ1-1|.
TGCGCCAGCAGCTACCGGACAGGGGGGTCAACTGAAGCTTTCTTT
CASSYRTGGSTEAFF
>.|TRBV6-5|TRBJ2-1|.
TGTGCCAGCAGTTACTCGAATACAGGGAGGGGTGAGCAGTTCTTC
CASSYSNTGRGEQFF
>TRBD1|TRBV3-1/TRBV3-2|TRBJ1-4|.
TGTGCCAGCAGCCAAGATGGGACAGGGATGAAACTGTTTTTT
CASSQDGTGMKLFF
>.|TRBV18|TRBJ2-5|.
TGTGCCAGCTCACCATTGAGAGAGACCCAGTACTTC
CASSPLRETQYF
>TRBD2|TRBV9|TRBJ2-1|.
TGTGCCAGCAGCGTAGGTGAAGCGGGAGAAGACAATGAGCAGTTCTTC
CASSVGEAGEDNEQFF
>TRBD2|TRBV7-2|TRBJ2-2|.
TGTGCCAGCAGCTCCGGACTAGCGGGAGGCGGGACCGGGGAGCTGTTTTTT
CASSSGLAGGGTGELFF
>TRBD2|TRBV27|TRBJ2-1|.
TGTGCCAGCAGTTTTCGACTAGCGGGAGTCCGAACGGCCTACAATGAGCAGTTCTTC
CASSFRLAGVRTAYNEQFF
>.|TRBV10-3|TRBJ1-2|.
TGTGCCATCAGTTTTCCGGGACAAGGAGACTATGGCTACACCTTC
CAISFPGQGDYGYTF
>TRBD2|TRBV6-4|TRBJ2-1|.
TGTGCCAGCAGGCAAGCGGGAGGGGGTAATGAGCAGTTCTTC
CASRQAGGGNEQFF
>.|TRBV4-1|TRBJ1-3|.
TGCGCCAGCAGCAGGGGGGGGCGCGGAAACACCATATATTTT
CASSRGGRGNTIYF
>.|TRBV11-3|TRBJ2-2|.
TGTGCCAGCAGCTTGGGAGGCGCGAACACCGGGGAGCTGTTTTTT
CASSLGGANTGELFF
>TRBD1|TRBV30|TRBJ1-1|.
TGTGCCTGGAGTTCGGGGACAGCGAACACTGAAGCTTTCTTT
CAWSSGTANTEAFF
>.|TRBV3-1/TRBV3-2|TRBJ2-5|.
TGTGCCAGCAGCCACGACAGACAGACCCAGTACTTC
CASSHDRQTQYF
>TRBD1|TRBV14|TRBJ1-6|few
TGTGCCAGCAGCCACCGGGACAGAAATTCACCCCTCCACTTT
CASSHRDRNSPLHF
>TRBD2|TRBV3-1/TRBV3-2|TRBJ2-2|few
TGTGCCAGCAGCCAAGTTCGTTTGCGGGAGCAGGCTTCCGGGGAGCTGTTTTTT
CASSQVRLREQASGELFF
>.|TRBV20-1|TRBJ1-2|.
TGCAGTGTAGGGACTACGGGGGGCTACACCTTC
CSVGTTGGYTF
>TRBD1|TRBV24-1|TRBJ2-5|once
TGTGCCACCAGTGATGGCAGGGGGCCTGGCGAGACCCAGTACTTC
CATSDGRGPGETQYF
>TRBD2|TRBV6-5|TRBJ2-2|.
TGTGCCAGCCGAATAGCGGGGACGAACACCGGGGAGCTGTTTTTT
CASRIAGTNTGELFF
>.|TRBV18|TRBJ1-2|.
TGTGCCAGCTCACCAACAGGGAATGGCTACACCTTC
CASSPTGNGYTF
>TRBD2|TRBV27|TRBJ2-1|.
TGTGCCACCTCAGAGCGGGAGGGCCGTGGCAATGAGCAGTTCTTC
CATSEREGRGNEQFF
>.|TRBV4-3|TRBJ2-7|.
TGCGCCAGCAGCCAGGGTGCCGGGACAACGTCCTACGAGCAGTACTTC
CASSQGAGTTSYEQYF
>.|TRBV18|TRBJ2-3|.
TGTGCCAGCTCACCACGAGGGACTCCTAGCACAGATACGCAGTATTTT
CASSPRGTPSTDTQYF
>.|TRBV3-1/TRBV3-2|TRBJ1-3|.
TGTGCCATATCAGCAGGGGCATCGGGAAACACCATATATTTT
CAISAGASGNTIYF
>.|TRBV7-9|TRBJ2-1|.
TGTGCCAGCAGCTTAGACGCAGGGTCGCAGTTCTTC
CASSLDAGSQFF
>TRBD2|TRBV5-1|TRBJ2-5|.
TGCGCCAGCAGCTTGCGGCGGGGGGGATTAGAGACCCAGTACTTC
CASSLRRGGLETQYF
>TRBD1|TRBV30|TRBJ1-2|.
TGTGCCTGGAGTGGGGGGGGGACAGGGAACTATGGCTACACCTTC
CAWSGGGTGNYGYTF
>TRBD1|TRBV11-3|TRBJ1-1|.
TGTGCCAGCAGTCTCCAGGGGGTTACTTTCTTT
CASSLQGVTFF
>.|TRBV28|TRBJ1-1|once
TGTGCCAGCAGTTTGATGAGGGCTGAAGCTTTCTTT
CASSLMRAEAFF
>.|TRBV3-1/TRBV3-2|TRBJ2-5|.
TGTGCCAGCAGCCAAGCGACCGTGACAAGAGAGACCCAGTACTTC
CASSQATVTRETQYF